Each of the 26 T cell receptor beta chains below was sequenced from the same sample in a study of CD8+CD57+ T cells in acquired aplastic anemia. Patients chosen for sequencing had CD8+CD57+ cells that had expanded, as shown by flow cytometry. For CDR3 and TCR beta VDJ profiling, genomic DNA was the template used. TCRdb re-derived calls from the reads in MiXCR, one entry per CDR3 protein. Among approximately 190,000 distinct CDR3 sequences, more than 45% were seen once, and the ten largest hold approximately 9.7%. Sequencing input: sorted CD4+, CD8+, or CD8+CD57+ T cells (not recorded which) from PBMCs. These receptors all come from a human donor with aplastic anemia.

This rearrangement joins TRBV5-1 to TRBJ2-5, with 7 nucleotides matching TRBD2. Germline CDR1 and CDR2: SGHRS and YFSETQ. Trimming removed 1 base from V and 3 bases from J; junction bases left unmatched: 6. The CDR3 runs to 15 residues. The CDR3: CASSLSGSGEETQYF. The CDR3 DNA reads TGCGCCAGCAGCTTGAGTGGGAGCGGGGAAGAGACCCAGTACTTC.

The chain is built from TRBV24-1 and TRBJ2-3; possibly TRBD1 or TRBD2 for D (5 bases each). There are 17 residues in the CDR3. The V end lost 5 bases, the J end lost 4 bases, and 21 bases lay between the germline ends. Per the germline V gene, CDR1 is KGHDR and CDR2 is SFDVKD. The CDR3 here is CATSARPGRVGADTQYF. The CDR3 DNA sequence: TGTGCCACCAGTGCCCGGCCGGGGCGGGTTGGCGCAGATACGCAGTATTTT.

The chain employs TRBV29-1 and TRBJ2-7; 8 bases align to TRBD2. Germline CDR1 reads SQVTM; CDR2 reads ANQGSEA. This CDR3 contains 13 residues. The V gene end was trimmed by 6 bases and the J gene end by 6 bases; junction bases not matched to a gene: 10. The DNA of the CDR3 is TGCAGCGTCCACTCGGGTAGCGGGGTCGAGCAGTACTTC. Encoded protein: CSVHSGSGVEQYF.

This rearrangement joins TRBV4-3 to TRBJ2-5; 10 bases fit TRBD1. The CDR3 loop spans 15 amino acids. Looked up from germline, CDR1 is LGHNA and CDR2 is YSLEER. The J segment lost 4 bases and the V segment lost 3 bases, leaving 5 bases of the junction unmatched. As DNA, the CDR3 is TGCGCCAGCAGCCAGGGACAGGGGAACGGAGAGACCCAGTACTTC. Its protein is CASSQGQGNGETQYF.

The chain links TRBV7-2 to TRBJ2-7, with 10 positions matching TRBD2. V dropped 4 bases and J dropped 4; count of bases not matched to a gene: 4. This CDR3 contains 14 residues. The germline gives CDR1 SGHTA, CDR2 FQGNSA. CDR3 sequence reads: CASSSSGGGYEQYF. Here the CDR3 DNA reads TGTGCCAGCAGCTCTAGCGGGGGCGGGTACGAGCAGTACTTC.

The chain links TRBV2 to TRBJ2-1, with TRBD1 identical over 8 bases. The CDR3 totals 14 residues. In germline, CDR1 is SNHLY, CDR2 FYNNEI. Trimming at V came to 4 bases and at J to 4 bases, leaving 3 bases not matched to a gene. The CDR3 loop reads CASSVGQGYNEQFF. DNA for the CDR3: TGTGCCAGCAGTGTAGGACAGGGATACAATGAGCAGTTCTTC.

V is TRBV28 and J is TRBJ1-2; D is possibly TRBD1 (5 bases). The CDR3 is made up of 15 amino acids. CDR1 and CDR2 (germline): MDHEN, SYDVKM. Trimming stripped 6 bases from V and 4 bases from J, with 18 bases between. For the CDR3, the DNA is TGTGCCAGCAGGCCTCCATTGAATAGGGGCTATGGCTACACCTTC. Its protein product is CASRPPLNRGYGYTF.

This clonotype was seen a single time. V is TRBV7-9 and J is TRBJ2-6; D uncertain. The ends were cut back, 4 bases at V and 0 bases at J, with 7 bases in the middle. This CDR3 contains 15 residues. Looked up from germline, CDR1 is SEHNR and CDR2 is FQNEAQ (reference sequence). The CDR3 DNA is TGTGCCAGCAGCTCAGGCCGCTCTGGGGCCAACGTCCTGACTTTC. Protein sequence: CASSSGRSGANVLTF.

This clonotype was detected only once. Sequence at one end of the junction differs from germline and may be a read error. V is TRBV7-3 and J is TRBJ2-7; 10 bases line up with TRBD2. The length of the CDR3 is 11 residues. Germline values: CDR1 SGHTA, CDR2 FQGTGA. The DNA for the CDR3 is TGTGCCAGCTACTCCGGGACTAGCGTGATCTTC. Protein product: CASYSGTSVIF.

The CDR3 nucleotides read TGTGCCACCAGCAGCTGGGACAGAGTATACGAGCAGTACTTC. The encoded protein is CATSSWDRVYEQYF. J is TRBJ2-7 and V is TRBV15, with 7 bases lining up with TRBD1. The CDR3 totals 14 residues. V lost 3 bases and J lost 4; bases outside the gene matches: 6. Germline V gene lookup returns CDR1 LNHNV and CDR2 YYDKDF (reference sequence). The whole variable domain, remainder taken from reference TRBV15 and TRBJ2-7, is DAMVIQNPRYQVTQFGKPVTLSCSQTLNHNVMYWYQQKSSQAPKLLFHYYDKDFNNEADTPDNFQSRRPNTSFCFLDIRSPGLGDTAMYLCATSSWDRVYEQYFGPGTRLTVT.

This clonotype appeared a few times. CDR3 in DNA: TGCGCCAGCAGTGCCGGGCAGAGAGGGGCCACCCTCCACTTT. Protein: CASSAGQRGATLHF. The V gene is TRBV10-1, the J gene TRBJ1-6, with TRBD1 as a possible D gene (5 bases). The CDR3 is made up of 14 amino acids. The germline gives CDR1 WNHNN, CDR2 SYGVQD (reference sequence). Deletions cut 4 bases from V and 14 bases from J, with 18 bases between.

The rearrangement joins TRBV12-3 or TRBV12-4 to TRBJ2-2, with 9 bases lining up with TRBD1. V was clipped by 6 bases and J by 1 base; unmatched bases: 15. The CDR3 is made up of 19 amino acids. This chain's CDR3 is CASSPGTGYSRMNTGELFF. The CDR3 nucleotides are TGTGCCAGCAGCCCCGGGACAGGGTATAGCAGGATGAACACCGGGGAGCTGTTTTTT.

V and J are TRBV7-9 and TRBJ2-1; tentative D call: TRBD1 (7 bases). V lost 2 bases and J lost 9, with 26 bases in between. Germline lookup yields CDR1 SEHNR and CDR2 FQNEAQ (reference sequence). This CDR3 is 18 amino acids long. The CDR3 here is CASSLRGGQEGYLGEQFF. CDR3 nucleotide sequence: TGTGCCAGCAGCTTAAGGGGTGGACAGGAGGGTTATTTGGGTGAGCAGTTCTTC.

This clonotype was recorded at least ten times. A junction end diverges from the germline sequence, so it may reflect a read error. V and J are TRBV20-1 and TRBJ2-3; weak D call: TRBD1 (6 bases). This CDR3 spans 15 amino acids. Germline loops: CDR1 DFQATT, CDR2 SNEGSKA (reference sequence). The CDR3 bases are TGCAGTGCCAGAGGTGGGACATCACCCACAGATACGCAGTATTTT. Translation gives CSARGGTSPTDTQYF.

With respect to this clonotype: The junction departs from the called germline gene at one end, perhaps through a read error. The genes are TRBV7-3 and TRBJ1-1, with D perhaps TRBD1 (5 bases). The CDR3 loop spans 16 amino acids. Germline V CDR1 and CDR2: SGHTA, FQGTGA. CDR3 nucleotide sequence: TGTGCCAGCAGCCCCGGGGCAGGCCAGGAGGGCACTGAAGCTTTCTTC. Its translation: CASSPGAGQEGTEAFF.

Note on this clonotype: Because it lacks the conserved phenylalanine or tryptophan at the end, this CDR3 is likely a read error. V is TRBV20-1 and J is TRBJ2-7; D is tentatively TRBD1 or TRBD2 (5 bases each). Germline loops: CDR1 DFQATT, CDR2 SNEGSKA (reference sequence). This CDR3 region has 13 residues. V was cut by 0 bases and J by 2 bases, with 8 bases left in between. The DNA for the CDR3 is TGCAGTGCTAGAGAGATGGGGGCCTACGAGCAGTACCTC. Its translation: CSAREMGAYEQYL.

This sequence joins TRBV2 and TRBJ2-2, with D uncertain. The CDR3 is 12 amino acids. V was shortened by 10 bases and J by 2 bases, with 8 bases between the two germline ends. Per germline, CDR1 SNHLY and CDR2 FYNNEI. CDR3 amino acids: CAKRVNTGELFF. CDR3 coding DNA: TGTGCCAAACGGGTTAACACCGGGGAGCTGTTTTTT.

This clonotype was observed a handful of times. The chain has TRBV29-1 and TRBJ1-2; tentative D call: TRBD1 (6 bases). The CDR3 runs to 13 residues. Germline V gene data show CDR1 as SQVTM and CDR2 as ANQGSEA. Trimming took off 7 bases at V and 4 bases at J, with 16 bases between the two ends. This CDR3 reads CSAMADSLYGYTF. The CDR3 coding sequence is TGCAGCGCCATGGCGGACAGTCTCTATGGCTACACCTTC.

This clonotype was picked up many times. This chain joins TRBV5-1 and TRBJ1-3; tentatively, D is TRBD1 (6 bases). Looked up from germline, CDR1 is SGHRS and CDR2 is YFSETQ. This CDR3 contains 15 residues. The V end lost 0 bases, the J end lost 1 base, and 8 bases lay between the germline ends. The CDR3: CASSLGQASGNTIYF. The CDR3 nucleotides read TGCGCCAGCAGCTTGGGACAGGCGTCTGGAAACACCATATATTTT.

The table lists this clonotype with a few counts. Being one base from a much bigger clone, this may be a read error. The rearrangement uses TRBV2 and TRBJ2-7; 7 positions agree with TRBD1. The germline CDR1 and CDR2 sequences are SNHLY and FYNNEI. This CDR3 has 14 residues. The CDR3 reads CASSRTGVPYEHYF. CDR3 coding DNA: TGTGCCAGCAGTCGAACAGGGGTTCCCTACGAGCACTACTTC.

With respect to this clonotype: A clone one base away is much larger, so this may be a read error. V and J are TRBV11-2 and TRBJ2-4, with a possible D match to TRBD2 (5 bases). This CDR3 spans 15 amino acids. The germline V gene has CDR1 SGHAT and CDR2 FQNNGV. The CDR3 loop is CASSLETIAKNIQCF. CDR3 sequence (DNA): TGTGCCAGCAGCTTAGAGACTATAGCCAAAAACATTCAGTGCTTC.

The rearrangement links TRBV9 to TRBJ2-7; 10 nucleotides line up with TRBD1. V lost 4 bases and J lost 7; bases outside the gene matches: 8. CDR3 length equals 14 residues. Germline assignment: CDR1 SGDLS and CDR2 YYNGEE. CDR3 coding DNA: TGTGCCAGCAGCCCTGGGACAGGGGTAGGGGAGCAGTACTTC. Translating it yields CASSPGTGVGEQYF.

The chain employs TRBV2 and TRBJ2-3; 9 nucleotides match TRBD2. Unmatched junction bases numbered 3, after V lost 5 bases and J lost 0 bases. This CDR3 has 15 residues. Germline CDR1 is SNHLY and CDR2 is FYNNEI. The CDR3 loop is CASSLGTSSTDTQYF. CDR3 bases: TGTGCCAGCAGTCTCGGGACTAGCAGCACAGATACGCAGTATTTT.

This clonotype was detected only a few times. The chain joins TRBV18 to TRBJ1-2; 8 bases align to TRBD1. The J segment lost 5 bases and the V segment lost 0 bases, leaving 8 bases of the junction unmatched. Germline V gene lookup returns CDR1 KGHSH and CDR2 LQKENI. The CDR3 runs 16 residues. The CDR3 protein is CASSPPADRVRYGYTF. CDR3 sequence (DNA): TGTGCCAGCTCACCACCAGCGGACAGGGTAAGGTATGGCTACACCTTC.

This sequence joins TRBV11-2 and TRBJ1-1; the D is unclear. Germline CDR1 reads SGHAT; CDR2 reads FQNNGV. The CDR3 is 14 residues long. V dropped 6 bases and J dropped 1 base, with 12 bases sitting between them. CDR3 in amino acids: CASRKTNWNTEAFF. The CDR3 nucleotides are TGTGCCAGCAGGAAGACGAATTGGAACACTGAAGCTTTCTTT.

This chain links TRBV10-2 with TRBJ2-7; D remains ambiguous. V dropped 0 bases and J dropped 2 bases, with 8 bases sitting between them. The V gene's germline CDR1 is WSHSY and CDR2 SAAADI. The CDR3 is made up of 14 amino acids. The CDR3 DNA reads TGCGCCAGCAGTGAGTCGTTGGGGACCTACGAGCAGTACTTC. Its translation: CASSESLGTYEQYF.